Below, one T cell receptor (beta chain) is given with its context. Every donor gave about 9 milliliters of peripheral blood. This entry belongs to a study of blood T cells in healthy people across ages. The use of a sample-barcoded 5' primer and a J-beta primer mix characterized a second PCR of about 6 to 11 cycles. TCRdb passed the 5' RACE reads through MiXCR, listing each CDR3 protein once. The table shows about 1.5 million distinct CDR3 sequences, with 40% to 50% occurring only once. Sequences were obtained from blood. The TCR comes from a woman aged 18-35 years in good health.

The CDR3 reads CASSNGTRGDYGYTF. The CDR3 coding sequence is TGTGCCAGCAGCAACGGAACCAGGGGCGACTATGGCTACACCTTC. V gene TRBV21-1 combines with J gene TRBJ1-2; TRBD1 is the table's D call, not checked against the DNA. TRBV21-1 is annotated as a pseudogene. The CDR3 has 15 amino acids.